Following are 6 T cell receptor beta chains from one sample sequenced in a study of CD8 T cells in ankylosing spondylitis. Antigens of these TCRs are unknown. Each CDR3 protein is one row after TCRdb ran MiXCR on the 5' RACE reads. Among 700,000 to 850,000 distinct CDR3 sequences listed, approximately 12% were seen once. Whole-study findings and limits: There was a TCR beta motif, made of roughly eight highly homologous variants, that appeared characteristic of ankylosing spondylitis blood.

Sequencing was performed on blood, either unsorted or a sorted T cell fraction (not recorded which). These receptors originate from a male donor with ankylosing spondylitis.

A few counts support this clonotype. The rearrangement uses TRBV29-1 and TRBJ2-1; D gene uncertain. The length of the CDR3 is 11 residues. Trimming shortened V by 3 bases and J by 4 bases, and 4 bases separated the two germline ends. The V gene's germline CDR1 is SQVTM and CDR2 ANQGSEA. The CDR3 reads CSVDKYNEQFF. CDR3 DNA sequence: TGCAGCGTTGACAAATACAATGAGCAGTTCTTC.

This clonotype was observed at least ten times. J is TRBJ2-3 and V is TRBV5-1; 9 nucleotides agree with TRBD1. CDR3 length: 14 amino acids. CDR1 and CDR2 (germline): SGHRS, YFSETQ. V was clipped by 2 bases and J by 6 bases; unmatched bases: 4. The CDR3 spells CASSFRDRGDTQYF. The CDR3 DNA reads TGCGCCAGCAGCTTTCGAGACAGGGGGGATACGCAGTATTTT. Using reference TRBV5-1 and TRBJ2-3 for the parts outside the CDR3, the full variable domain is KAGVTQTPRYLIKTRGQQVTLSCSPISGHRSVSWYQQTPGQGLQFLFEYFSETQRNKGNFPGRFSGRQFSNSRSEMNVSTLELGDSALYLCASSFRDRGDTQYFGPGTRLTVL.

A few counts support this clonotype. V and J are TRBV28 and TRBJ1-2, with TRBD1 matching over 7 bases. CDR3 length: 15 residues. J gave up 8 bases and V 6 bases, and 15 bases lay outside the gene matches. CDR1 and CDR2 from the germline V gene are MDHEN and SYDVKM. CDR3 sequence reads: CASSPTGTAEQGYTF. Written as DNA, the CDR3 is TGTGCCAGCAGCCCTACCGGGACAGCAGAGCAGGGCTACACCTTC.

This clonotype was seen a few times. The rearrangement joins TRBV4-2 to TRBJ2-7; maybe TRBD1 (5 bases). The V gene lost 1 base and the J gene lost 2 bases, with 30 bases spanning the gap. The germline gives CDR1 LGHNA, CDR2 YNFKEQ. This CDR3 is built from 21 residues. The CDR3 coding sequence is TGTGCCAGCAGCCAAGGCCTCCCAACGGGCAGGGCCAACCCTTCTACCTACGAGCAGTACTTC. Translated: CASSQGLPTGRANPSTYEQYF.

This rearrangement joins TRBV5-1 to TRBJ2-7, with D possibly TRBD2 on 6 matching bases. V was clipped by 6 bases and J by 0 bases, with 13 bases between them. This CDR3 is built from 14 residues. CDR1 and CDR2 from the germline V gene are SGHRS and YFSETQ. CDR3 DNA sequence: TGCGCCAGCACCCCCGGGAGCGGCTCCTACGAGCAGTACTTC. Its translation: CASTPGSGSYEQYF. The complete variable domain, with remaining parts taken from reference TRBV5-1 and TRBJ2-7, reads KAGVTQTPRYLIKTRGQQVTLSCSPISGHRSVSWYQQTPGQGLQFLFEYFSETQRNKGNFPGRFSGRQFSNSRSEMNVSTLELGDSALYLCASTPGSGSYEQYFGPGTRLTVT.

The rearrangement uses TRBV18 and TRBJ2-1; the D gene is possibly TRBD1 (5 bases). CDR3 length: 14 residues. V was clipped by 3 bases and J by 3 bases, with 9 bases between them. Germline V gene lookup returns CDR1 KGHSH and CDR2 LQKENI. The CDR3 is CASSPLQGYNEQFF. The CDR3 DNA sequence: TGTGCCAGCTCACCGCTGCAGGGCTACAATGAGCAGTTCTTC.